The 14 T cell receptor beta chains below were found in one sample sequenced in a study of response to subunit inactivated influenza vaccine. In TCRdb, the RT-PCR reads were re-called with MiXCR into one record per CDR3 protein. The data show roughly 460,000 distinct CDR3 sequences, 9.5% to 13% seen once. Here the sequenced sample was PBMCs from blood, taken roughly 6 weeks after vaccination. Receptors were obtained from a man aged 45-65 years who received an inactivated influenza vaccine.

This clonotype was counted only a few times. The genes are TRBV11-2 and TRBJ2-3; perhaps D is TRBD1 or TRBD2 (5 bases each). Between the trimmed V and J ends, which lost 1 base and 1 base, there was a span of 24 bases. This CDR3 region has 20 residues. The germline V gene encodes CDR1 SGHAT and CDR2 FQNNGV. The CDR3 loop is CASSLGDLGEFVVGTDTQYF. The CDR3 nucleotides are TGTGCCAGCAGCTTAGGGGACCTAGGGGAATTCGTAGTTGGCACAGATACGCAGTATTTT.

This clonotype has just a few counts. The rearrangement joins TRBV9 to TRBJ2-1; 7 bases are a match to TRBD1. Losses at the gene ends were 0 bases for V and 5 bases for J; bases not matched to a gene: 5. This CDR3 contains 15 residues. CDR1 and CDR2 from the germline V gene are SGDLS and YYNGEE. CDR3 nucleotides: TGTGCCAGCAGCGTAGGCCAGGGGGTTAACAATGAGCAGTTCTTC. Its protein product is CASSVGQGVNNEQFF.

Comment on this clonotype: The limits of the CDR3 on the DNA are not certain, so only TCRdb's listed CDR3 is given. The rearrangement links TRBV23-1 to TRBJ2-2. TRBV23-1 is given ORF status, its function remaining uncertain. The CDR3 has 15 amino acids, counting both end residues. This CDR3 is CASSQWLTGPGSCFF.

This chain connects TRBV2 to TRBJ2-1, with TRBD2 matching 11 bases. V trimming: 7 bases; J trimming: 5 bases; junction bases outside the gene matches: 4. CDR1 is SNHLY and CDR2 is FYNNEI in the germline V gene. The CDR3 length is 14 residues. CDR3: CASKGTSGHNEQFF. As DNA, the CDR3 is TGTGCCAGCAAAGGGACTAGCGGACACAATGAGCAGTTCTTC.

The chain uses TRBV28 and TRBJ2-7, with D unresolved. V lost 2 bases, J lost 3 bases, and 11 bases lay in between. The CDR3 consists of 14 residues. Germline V CDR1 and CDR2: MDHEN, SYDVKM. As DNA, the CDR3 is TGTGCCAGCAGTTTAAGTGCCGAAAACTACGAGCAGTACTTC. This translates into CASSLSAENYEQYF.

This sequence joins TRBV7-8 and TRBJ2-3, with 8 bases lining up with TRBD2. The CDR3 contains 14 residues. From germline, CDR1 is SGHVS and CDR2 FQNEAQ. The trim removed 7 bases at V and 6 bases at J, leaving 9 bases unmatched. The CDR3 nucleotides are TGTGCCAGCACCCATGCGAGCGGGAGTGATACGCAGTATTTT. This sequence encodes CASTHASGSDTQYF.

The gene calls are TRBV6-2 or TRBV6-3 and TRBJ2-7, with 11 bases lining up with TRBD2. The junction had 10 bases not matched to a gene; V was cut back by 9 bases and J by 3 bases. Germline V lookup: CDR1 MNHEY, CDR2 SVGEGT. The CDR3 is 15 amino acids. Here the CDR3 DNA reads TGTGCCAGTAGCCTCCTAGCGGGGGGTTTCTACGAGCAGTACTTC. It specifies CASSLLAGGFYEQYF.

The chain joins TRBV20-1 to TRBJ2-2; possible D gene TRBD2, 6 bases. The germline V gene has CDR1 DFQATT and CDR2 SNEGSKA (reference sequence). Trimming stripped 4 bases from V and 3 bases from J, with 12 bases between. The CDR3 runs 14 residues. The CDR3 DNA follows: TGCAGTGCTAAGGCGGGACCCTACACCGGGGAGCTGTTTTTT. This encodes CSAKAGPYTGELFF.

This clonotype was seen repeatedly, ten times or more. The gene calls are TRBV11-2 and TRBJ1-3; 9 positions match TRBD1. The CDR3 covers 16 residues. The junction had 8 bases not matched to a gene; V was cut back by 5 bases and J by 3 bases. CDR1 and CDR2 from the germline V gene are SGHAT and FQNNGV. CDR3 coding DNA: TGTGCCAGCAGCCAGTACAGGGGGCGACTTGGAAACACCATATATTTT. Its translation is CASSQYRGRLGNTIYF.

This clonotype appeared a single time. The chain carries TRBV20-1 and TRBJ2-3, with D possibly being TRBD1 (6 bases). CDR3 length: 16 amino acids. The germline CDR1 and CDR2 sequences are DFQATT and SNEGSKA (reference sequence). V lost 0 bases and J 2 bases, leaving 15 bases between the germline ends. CDR3 DNA: TGCAGTGCTAGAGATCCTGGCAGGGGTCACACAGATACGCAGTATTTT. As protein: CSARDPGRGHTDTQYF.

A few counts support this clonotype. The chain carries TRBV20-1 and TRBJ2-1; 7 bases are a match to TRBD2. Germline CDR1 reads DFQATT; CDR2 reads SNEGSKA (reference sequence). CDR3 length: 17 amino acids. Unmatched junction bases numbered 14, after V lost 6 bases and J lost 0 bases. CDR3 residues: CSALRRPGGSSYNEQFF. The CDR3 DNA is TGCAGTGCCCTACGCCGGCCGGGGGGAAGCTCCTACAATGAGCAGTTCTTC.

The chain uses TRBV5-1 and TRBJ1-2; no clear D. Germline CDR1 reads SGHRS; CDR2 reads YFSETQ. V dropped 3 bases and J dropped 2 bases, with 11 bases sitting between them. There are 14 residues in the CDR3. The CDR3 DNA is TGCGCCAGCAGCTCGCGAGAGTCCAACTATGGCTACACCTTC. Translating it yields CASSSRESNYGYTF.

This clonotype showed up many times. This CDR3 is CASSLGTGLYEQYF. As DNA, the CDR3 is TGTGCCAGCAGCTTGGGGACAGGGTTATACGAGCAGTACTTC. The chain has TRBV7-8 and TRBJ2-7, with 9 bases that match TRBD1. The J segment lost 4 bases and the V segment lost 3 bases, leaving 4 bases of the junction unmatched. The germline CDR1 and CDR2 sequences are SGHVS and FQNEAQ. CDR3 length: 14 residues.

This clonotype has just a few counts. The chain joins TRBV7-2 to TRBJ2-2, with D possibly called TRBD1 or TRBD2 (5 bases each). Trimming took 2 bases from V and 6 from J, leaving 13 bases between them. This CDR3 has 15 residues. CDR1 and CDR2 (germline): SGHTA, FQGNSA. In nucleotides, the CDR3 is TGTGCCAGCAGCTTAAAACAGGACTGGGCCGGGGAGCTGTTTTTT. As protein: CASSLKQDWAGELFF.